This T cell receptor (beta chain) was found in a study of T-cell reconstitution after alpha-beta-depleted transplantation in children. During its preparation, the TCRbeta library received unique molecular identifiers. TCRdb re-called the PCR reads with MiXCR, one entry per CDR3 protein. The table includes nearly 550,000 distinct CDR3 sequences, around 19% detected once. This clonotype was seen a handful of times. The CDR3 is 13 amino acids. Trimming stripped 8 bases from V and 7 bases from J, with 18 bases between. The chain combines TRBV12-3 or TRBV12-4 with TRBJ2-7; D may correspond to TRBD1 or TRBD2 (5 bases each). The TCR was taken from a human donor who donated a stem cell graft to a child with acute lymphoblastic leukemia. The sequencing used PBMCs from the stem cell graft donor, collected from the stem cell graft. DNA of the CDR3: TGTGCCAGCTCCAAACCGGGGCTTTGGGAGCAGTACTTC. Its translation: CASSKPGLWEQYF.